This T cell receptor beta chain was captured in a study of cytomegalovirus exposure and HLA in healthy donors. Study observations and caveats: When the data were analyzed later, several of the most significant clusters appeared to be linked to common viral pathogens. A later analysis showed TCR association rates differing by HLA locus, peaking at DRB1 and lowest at HLA-C. The Asian-associated ancestry cluster reportedly had fewer N-insertions than the roughly 720-donor mean in a later analysis. In a later analysis, TCR beta V- and J-gene trimming was associated with a missense DCLRE1C variant.

Germline V gives CDR1 SGHRS, CDR2 YFSETQ. This CDR3 spans 18 amino acids. After removal of 5 bases from V and 1 base from J, the junction contained 13 bases not matched to a gene. 13 Jbeta primers and 60 Vbeta primers were used for the PCR. Using immunoSEQ multiplex PCR, the repertoire was profiled, and TCRdb retains in-frame clones only, with some absent. The sample holds around 97,000 clones. With regard to this clone: Its antigen is as yet unknown.

The TCR sequence derives from a man aged 40-50 years in good health and CMV-seronegative. The chain uses TRBV5-1 and TRBJ2-3, with 10 nucleotides matching TRBD1. Sequenced sample: PBMCs. Here the CDR3 DNA reads TGCGCCAGCAGACGCGACGGACAGGGGGGGGGACGCACAGATACGCAGTATTTT. Translating gives CASRRDGQGGGRTDTQYF.